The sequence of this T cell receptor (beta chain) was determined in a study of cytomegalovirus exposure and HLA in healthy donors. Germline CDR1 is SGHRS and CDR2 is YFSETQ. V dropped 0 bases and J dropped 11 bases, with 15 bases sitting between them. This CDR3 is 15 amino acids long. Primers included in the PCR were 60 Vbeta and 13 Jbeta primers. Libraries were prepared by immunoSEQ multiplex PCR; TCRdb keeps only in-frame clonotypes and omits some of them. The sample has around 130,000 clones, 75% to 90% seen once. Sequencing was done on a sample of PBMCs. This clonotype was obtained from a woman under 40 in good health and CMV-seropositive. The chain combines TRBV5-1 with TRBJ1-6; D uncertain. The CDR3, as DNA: TGCGCCAGCAGCTTGGTGTCAGCCCCACGGGCACCCCTCCACTTT. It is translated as CASSLVSAPRAPLHF.